Listed below are T cell receptor beta chains from one sample, sequenced in a study of hypomethylating agent response in myelodysplastic syndrome. Produced via immunoSEQ multiplex PCR; TCRdb's table is partial and in-frame only. The data contain fewer than 5,500 clones, under 90% of them singletons. Sequencing used bone marrow, obtained before or after starting hypomethylating agent treatment for myelodysplastic syndrome (not recorded which). The receptors derive from a human donor with myelodysplastic syndrome. The CDR3 runs from the conserved cysteine through the conserved F or W. The D gene is left open where the match is weak. Only part of the rows carry a size: once, few, many, or a class if the clone is expanded.

J gene | clone size | V gene | D gene | CDR3 protein | CDR3 DNA
TRBJ1-1 | few | TRBV27 | NA | CASSERGYNTEAFF | TGTGCCAGCAGTGAGAGGGGGTACAACACTGAAGCTTTCTTT
TRBJ1-2 | NA | TRBV5-4 | NA | CASSLAGRVRDGYTF | TGTGCCAGCAGCTTGGCTGGACGGGTCCGGGATGGCTACACCTTC
TRBJ1-3 | NA | TRBV5-5 | NA | CASSLYQGISGNTIYF | TGTGCCAGCAGCTTGTATCAGGGAATCTCTGGAAACACCATATATTTT
TRBJ2-3 | NA | TRBV7-2 | TRBD2 | CASRIAGGADTQYF | TGTGCCAGCAGAATAGCGGGAGGGGCAGATACGCAGTATTTT
TRBJ2-7 | NA | TRBV5-1 | NA | CASSLAGGRTYEQYF | TGCGCCAGCAGCTTGGCGGGGGGCCGAACCTACGAGCAGTACTTC
TRBJ1-1 | NA | TRBV5-8 | NA | CASSLDWFSFF | TGTGCCAGCAGCTTGGACTGGTTTTCTTTCTTT
TRBJ2-5 | NA | TRBV15 | NA | CATSRDQETQYF | TGTGCCACCAGCAGAGACCAAGAGACCCAGTACTTC
TRBJ1-4 | NA | TRBV5-5 | NA | CASSRGHATNEKLFF | TGTGCCAGCAGCCGCGGCCACGCAACTAATGAAAAACTGTTTTTT
TRBJ2-7 | NA | TRBV11-2 | TRBD1 | CASSSLWTGSYEQYF | TGTGCCAGCAGCTCCCTTTGGACAGGTAGTTACGAGCAGTACTTC
TRBJ2-7 | NA | TRBV11-2 | TRBD2 | CASSLGASGSEQYF | TGTGCCAGCAGCTTAGGGGCTAGCGGGTCCGAGCAGTACTTC
TRBJ1-2 | once | TRBV19 | TRBD1 | CASSDSGTESYGYTF | TGTGCCAGTAGTGACTCCGGGACAGAATCCTATGGCTACACCTTC
TRBJ1-4 | NA | TRBV10-1 | NA | CASSGRTGEKLFF | TGCGCCAGCAGTGGCCGGACGGGCGAAAAACTGTTTTTT
TRBJ2-7 | NA | TRBV7-9 | NA | CASSLGDTQYAYEQYF | TGTGCCAGCAGCTTAGGAGACACGCAGTACGCCTACGAGCAGTACTTC
TRBJ1-1 | once | TRBV7-9 | TRBD1 | CASTHKGQGADEAFF | TGTGCCAGCACCCACAAAGGACAGGGGGCTGATGAAGCTTTCTTT
TRBJ1-2 | NA | TRBV6-5 | TRBD1 | CASSSMTGSNYGYTF | TGTGCCAGCAGCTCTATGACAGGGTCTAACTATGGCTACACCTTC
TRBJ1-4 | NA | TRBV5-5 | NA | CASSLGAGRTNEKLFF | TGTGCCAGCAGCTTGGGTGCGGGGCGAACTAATGAAAAACTGTTTTTT
TRBJ2-7 | NA | TRBV27 | TRBD1 | CASSYGQAGYEQYF | TGTGCCAGCAGTTACGGACAGGCGGGCTACGAGCAGTACTTC
TRBJ1-3 | NA | TRBV5-1 | NA | CASSTQQGLAGNTIYF | TGCGCCAGCAGCACCCAACAGGGTCTGGCTGGAAACACCATATATTTT
TRBJ1-4 | NA | TRBV18 | NA | CASSDLPRTVGNEKLFF | TGTGCCAGCTCCGACCTCCCCCGGACAGTGGGGAATGAAAAACTGTTTTTT
TRBJ2-7 | NA | TRBV27 | TRBD2 | CASSLTSGPYEQYF | TGTGCCAGCAGTTTGACTAGCGGGCCGTACGAGCAGTACTTC
TRBJ2-3 | NA | TRBV5-1 | NA | CASSPASVGTDTQYF | TGCGCCAGCAGCCCTGCCTCAGTTGGTACAGATACGCAGTATTTT
TRBJ2-4 | NA | TRBV7-9 | NA | CASSSQAENIQYF | TGTGCCAGCAGTAGCCAGGCCGAAAACATTCAGTACTTC
TRBJ2-7 | NA | TRBV5-1 | NA | CASSPSLGAAYEQYF | TGCGCCAGCAGCCCCTCTCTAGGGGCAGCCTACGAGCAGTACTTC
TRBJ1-1 | NA | TRBV6-5 | NA | CASGRSTEAFF | TGTGCCAGCGGGCGTTCCACTGAAGCTTTCTTT
TRBJ1-3 | NA | TRBV18 | NA | CASSPIEGSAGTIYF | TGTGCCAGCTCACCGATTGAGGGGTCGGCAGGCACCATATATTTT
TRBJ2-1 | NA | TRBV7-3 | NA | CASSLQGSHEQFF | TGTGCCAGCAGCTTACAGGGTTCCCATGAGCAGTTCTTC
TRBJ1-2 | NA | TRBV21-1 | NA | CASSNKTVPNYGYTF | TGTGCCAGCAGCAATAAAACAGTTCCTAACTATGGCTACACCTTC